This paragraph covers one TCR beta chain sequence. This specimen belongs to a study of blood T cell repertoires in COVID-19. In the authors' methods: Nucleated cell counts were estimated from reference gene primer amplification. Libraries were prepared by immunoSEQ multiplex PCR; TCRdb keeps only in-frame clonotypes and omits some of them. Clone size and the V and J calls come from that table; the DNA yielded D and trimming. Here the sample spans roughly 230,000 clones, 65% to 85% being singletons. The CDR3 has 20 amino acids. Germline CDR1 is LGHDT and CDR2 is YNNKEL (reference sequence). V was clipped by 10 bases and J by 6 bases, with 34 bases between them.

Sample: PBMCs or T cells enriched from blood (not recorded which). The sequence derives from a man aged 45-60 years who had recovered from COVID-19. The gene calls are TRBV3-1 (or the pseudogene TRBV3-2) and TRBJ1-6, with TRBD1 as a possible D gene (6 bases). Here the CDR3 DNA reads TGTGCCACCAAGGGACCCCTTGGGGGGGGGCGCTCTTCTGGTAATTCACCCCTCCACTTT. Its translation: CATKGPLGGGRSSGNSPLHF.